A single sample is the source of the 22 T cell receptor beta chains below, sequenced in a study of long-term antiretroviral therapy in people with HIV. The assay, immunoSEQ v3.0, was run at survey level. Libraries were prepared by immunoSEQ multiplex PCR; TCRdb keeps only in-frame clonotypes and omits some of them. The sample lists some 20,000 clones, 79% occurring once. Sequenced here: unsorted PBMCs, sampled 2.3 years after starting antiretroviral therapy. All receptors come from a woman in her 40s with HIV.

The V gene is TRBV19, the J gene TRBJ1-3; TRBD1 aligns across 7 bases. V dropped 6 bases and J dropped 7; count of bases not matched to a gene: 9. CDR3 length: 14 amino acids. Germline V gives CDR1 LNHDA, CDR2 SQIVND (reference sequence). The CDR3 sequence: CASRKGAGENTIYF. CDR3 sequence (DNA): TGTGCCAGTAGAAAGGGGGCCGGGGAGAACACCATATATTTT.

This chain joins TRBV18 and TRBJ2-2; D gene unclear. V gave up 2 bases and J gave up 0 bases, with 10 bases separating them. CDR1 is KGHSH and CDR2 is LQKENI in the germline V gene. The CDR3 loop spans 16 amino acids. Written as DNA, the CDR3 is TGTGCCAGCTCACCAAAGGGCAGAACGAACACCGGGGAGCTGTTTTTT. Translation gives CASSPKGRTNTGELFF. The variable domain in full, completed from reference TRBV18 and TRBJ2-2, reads NAGVMQNPRHLVRRRGQEARLRCSPMKGHSHVYWYRQLPEEGLKFMVYLQKENIIDESGMPKERFSAEFPKEGPSILRIQQVVRGDSAAYFCASSPKGRTNTGELFFGEGSRLTVL.

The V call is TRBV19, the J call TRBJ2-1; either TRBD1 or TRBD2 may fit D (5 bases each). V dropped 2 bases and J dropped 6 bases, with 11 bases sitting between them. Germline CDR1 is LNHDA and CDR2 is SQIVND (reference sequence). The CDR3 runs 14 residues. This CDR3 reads CASSITGATNEQFF. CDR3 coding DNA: TGTGCCAGTAGTATAACCGGGGCGACCAATGAGCAGTTCTTC. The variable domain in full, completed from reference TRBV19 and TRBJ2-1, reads DGGITQSPKYLFRKEGQNVTLSCEQNLNHDAMYWYRQDPGQGLRLIYYSQIVNDFQKGDIAEGYSVSREKKESFPLTVTSAQKNPTAFYLCASSITGATNEQFFGPGTRLTVL.

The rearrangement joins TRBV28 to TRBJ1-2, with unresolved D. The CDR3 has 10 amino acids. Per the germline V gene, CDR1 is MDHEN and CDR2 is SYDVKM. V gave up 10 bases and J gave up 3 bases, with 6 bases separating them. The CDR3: CATNHYGYTF. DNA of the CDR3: TGTGCCACCAATCACTATGGCTACACCTTC.

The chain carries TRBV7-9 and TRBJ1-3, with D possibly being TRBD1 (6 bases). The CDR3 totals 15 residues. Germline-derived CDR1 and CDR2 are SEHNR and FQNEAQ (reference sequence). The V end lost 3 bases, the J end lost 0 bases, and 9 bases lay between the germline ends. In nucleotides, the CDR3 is TGTGCCAGCAGCTTTGGGGGCCACTCTGGAAACACCATATATTTT. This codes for CASSFGGHSGNTIYF.

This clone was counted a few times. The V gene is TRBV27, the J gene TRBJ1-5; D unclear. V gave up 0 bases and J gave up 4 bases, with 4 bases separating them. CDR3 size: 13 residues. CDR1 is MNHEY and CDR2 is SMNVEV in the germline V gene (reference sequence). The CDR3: CASSLSGNQPQHF. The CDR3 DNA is TGTGCCAGCAGTTTATCAGGGAATCAGCCCCAGCATTTT.

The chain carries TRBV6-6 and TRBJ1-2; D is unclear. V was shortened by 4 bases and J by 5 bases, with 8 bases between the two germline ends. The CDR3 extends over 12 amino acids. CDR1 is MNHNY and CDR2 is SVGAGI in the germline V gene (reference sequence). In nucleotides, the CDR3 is TGTGCCAGCAGTTTTGCGGCGTATGGCTACACCTTC. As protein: CASSFAAYGYTF.

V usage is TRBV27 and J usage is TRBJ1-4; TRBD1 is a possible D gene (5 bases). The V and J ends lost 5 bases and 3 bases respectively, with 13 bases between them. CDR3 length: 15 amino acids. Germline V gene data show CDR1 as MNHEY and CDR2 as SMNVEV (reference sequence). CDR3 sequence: CASSRETVPNEKLFF. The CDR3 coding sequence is TGTGCCAGCAGTCGAGAGACAGTACCTAATGAAAAACTGTTTTTT.

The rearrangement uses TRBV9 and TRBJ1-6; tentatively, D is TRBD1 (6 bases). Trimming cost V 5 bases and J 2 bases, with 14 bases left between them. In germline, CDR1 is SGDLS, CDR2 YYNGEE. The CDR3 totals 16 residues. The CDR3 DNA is TGTGCCAGCAGTGATCAGACAGGAGCCTATAATTCACCCCTCCACTTT. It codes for CASSDQTGAYNSPLHF.

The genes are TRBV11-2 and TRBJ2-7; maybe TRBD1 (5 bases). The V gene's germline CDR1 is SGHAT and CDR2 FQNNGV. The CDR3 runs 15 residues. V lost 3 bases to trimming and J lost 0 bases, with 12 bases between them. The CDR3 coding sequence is TGTGCCAGCAGCTTCAGATCAACAGGCTCCTACGAGCAGTACTTC. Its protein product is CASSFRSTGSYEQYF.

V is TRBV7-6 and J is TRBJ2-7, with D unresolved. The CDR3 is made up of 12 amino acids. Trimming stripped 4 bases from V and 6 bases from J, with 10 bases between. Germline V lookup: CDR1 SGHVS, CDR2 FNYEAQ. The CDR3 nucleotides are TGTGCCAGCAGCTCTGGGCCTCTCGAGCAGTACTTC. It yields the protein CASSSGPLEQYF.

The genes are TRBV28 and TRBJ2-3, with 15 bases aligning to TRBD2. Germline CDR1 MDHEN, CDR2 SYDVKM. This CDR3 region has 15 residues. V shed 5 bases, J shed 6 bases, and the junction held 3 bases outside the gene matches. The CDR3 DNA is TGTGCCAGCAGTACCGGACTAGCGGGAGGGGATACGCAGTATTTT. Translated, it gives CASSTGLAGGDTQYF.

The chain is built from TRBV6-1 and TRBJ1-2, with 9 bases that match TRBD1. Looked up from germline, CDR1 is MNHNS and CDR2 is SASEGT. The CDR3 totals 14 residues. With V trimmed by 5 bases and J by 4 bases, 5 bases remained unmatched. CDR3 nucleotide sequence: TGTGCCAGCAGTCTTGACAGGGGGATCTATGGCTACACCTTC. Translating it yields CASSLDRGIYGYTF.

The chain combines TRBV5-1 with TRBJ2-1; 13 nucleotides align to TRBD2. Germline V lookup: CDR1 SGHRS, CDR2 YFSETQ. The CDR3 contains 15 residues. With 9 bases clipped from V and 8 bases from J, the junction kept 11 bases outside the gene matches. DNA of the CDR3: TGCGCCACCTGCCTGGGGACTAGCGGGGCTTATGAGCAGTTCTTC. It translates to CATCLGTSGAYEQFF.

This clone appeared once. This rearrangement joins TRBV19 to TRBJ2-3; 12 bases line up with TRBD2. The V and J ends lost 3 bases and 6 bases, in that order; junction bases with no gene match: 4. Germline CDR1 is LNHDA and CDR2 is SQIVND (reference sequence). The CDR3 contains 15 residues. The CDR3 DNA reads TGTGCCAGTAGTATCCTTCTAGCGGGGGGGGATACGCAGTATTTT. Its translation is CASSILLAGGDTQYF.

The CDR3 reads CSPSQGGGMKKLFF. In nucleotides, the CDR3 is TGCAGCCCATCCCAAGGGGGCGGAATGAAGAAACTGTTTTTT. The chain combines TRBV29-1 with TRBJ1-4; 7 bases map to TRBD1. The CDR3 contains 14 residues. Trimming removed 8 bases from V and 11 bases from J; junction bases left unmatched: 17. Germline loops: CDR1 SQVTM, CDR2 ANQGSEA.

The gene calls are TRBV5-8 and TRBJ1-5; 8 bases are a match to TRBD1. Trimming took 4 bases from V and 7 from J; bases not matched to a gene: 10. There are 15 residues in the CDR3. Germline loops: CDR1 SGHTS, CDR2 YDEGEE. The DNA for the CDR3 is TGTGCCAGCAGCCCCATGACAGGGGTAGACCAGCCCCAGCATTTT. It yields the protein CASSPMTGVDQPQHF.

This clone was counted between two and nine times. Written as DNA, the CDR3 is TGTGCCAGCTCAGGCTCCCACGCATCCTACGAGCAGTACTTC. This encodes CASSGSHASYEQYF. The chain combines TRBV18 with TRBJ2-7; no firm D call. The V end lost 5 bases, the J end lost 1 base, and 12 bases lay between the germline ends. CDR1 and CDR2 (germline): KGHSH, LQKENI. There are 14 residues in the CDR3.

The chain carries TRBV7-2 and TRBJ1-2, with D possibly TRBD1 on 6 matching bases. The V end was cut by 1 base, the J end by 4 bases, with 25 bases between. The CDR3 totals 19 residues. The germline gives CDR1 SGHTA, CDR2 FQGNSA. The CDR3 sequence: CASSLGAIRAGGLSYGYTF. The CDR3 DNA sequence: TGTGCCAGCAGCTTAGGGGCAATAAGGGCGGGGGGCCTAAGCTATGGCTACACCTTC.

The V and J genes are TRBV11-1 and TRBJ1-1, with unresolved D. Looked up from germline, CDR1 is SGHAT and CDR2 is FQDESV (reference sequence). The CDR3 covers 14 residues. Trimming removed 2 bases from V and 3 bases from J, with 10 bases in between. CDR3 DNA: TGTGCCAGCAGCTTAAGAAAAGATTACACTGAAGCTTTCTTT. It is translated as CASSLRKDYTEAFF.

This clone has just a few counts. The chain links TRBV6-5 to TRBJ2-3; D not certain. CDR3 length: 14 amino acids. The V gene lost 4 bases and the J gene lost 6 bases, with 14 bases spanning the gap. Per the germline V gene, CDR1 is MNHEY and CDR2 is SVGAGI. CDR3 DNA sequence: TGTGCCAGCAGTTTATTGGGCAGGCGGGATACGCAGTATTTT. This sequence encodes CASSLLGRRDTQYF.

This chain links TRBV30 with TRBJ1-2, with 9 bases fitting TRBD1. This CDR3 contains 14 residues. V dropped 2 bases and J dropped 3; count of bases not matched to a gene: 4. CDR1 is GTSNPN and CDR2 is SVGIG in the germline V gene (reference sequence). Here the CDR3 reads CAWSKQGAHYGYTF. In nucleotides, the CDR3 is TGTGCCTGGAGTAAACAGGGGGCCCACTATGGCTACACCTTC. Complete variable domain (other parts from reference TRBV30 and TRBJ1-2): SQTIHQWPATLVQPVGSPLSLECTVEGTSNPNLYWYRQAAGRGLQLLFYSVGIGQISSEVPQNLSASRPQDRQFILSSKKLLLSDSGFYLCAWSKQGAHYGYTFGSGTRLTVV.